These 19 T cell receptor beta chains share one sample of origin, sequenced in a study of blood T cell repertoires in COVID-19. Assay used: immunoSEQ multiplex PCR; TCRdb lists only in-frame clones, some missing. The table shows 85,000 to 130,000 clones, with over 55% occurring only once. What was sequenced was peripheral blood. The receptors derive from a human donor with acute or convalescent COVID-19. The donor label of this sample is uncertain.

The chain has TRBV7-9 and TRBJ2-7; 7 bases match TRBD2. With 5 bases clipped from V and 4 bases from J, the junction kept 5 bases outside the gene matches. Germline CDR1 SEHNR, CDR2 FQNEAQ (reference sequence). CDR3 length: 13 residues. This CDR3 is CASSPAGGYEQYF. The CDR3 DNA is TGTGCCAGCAGCCCCGCCGGGGGGTACGAGCAGTACTTC.

This clone was detected only a few times. This chain connects TRBV28 to TRBJ1-5, with 7 bases fitting TRBD1. The CDR3 extends over 13 amino acids. V lost 7 bases, J lost 4 bases, and 4 bases stayed unmatched. The germline V gene encodes CDR1 MDHEN and CDR2 SYDVKM. The CDR3 DNA reads TGTGCCAGCAACGACAGGGCGAATCAGCCCCAGCATTTT. Its protein is CASNDRANQPQHF.

The CDR3 region has the DNA TGTGCCAGCAGTACCCAGGGAAACGAGCAGTACGTC. Translated, it gives CASSTQGNEQYV. The V call is TRBV28, the J call TRBJ2-7; a weak D match, TRBD1 (5 bases). The CDR3 length is 12 residues. The V gene lost 5 bases and the J gene lost 5 bases, with 10 bases spanning the gap. The germline gives CDR1 MDHEN, CDR2 SYDVKM.

The V and J genes are TRBV5-1 and TRBJ1-1, with 8 bases matching TRBD1. Germline V gives CDR1 SGHRS, CDR2 YFSETQ. CDR3 length equals 15 residues. After removal of 4 bases from V and 5 bases from J, the junction contained 10 bases not matched to a gene. Here the CDR3 DNA reads TGCGCCAGCAGCATAGGGACAGGAACAAGGACTGAAGCTTTCTTT. As protein: CASSIGTGTRTEAFF.

This sequence joins TRBV4-1 and TRBJ2-5; a possible D gene is TRBD2 (6 bases). The CDR3 length is 13 residues. Germline V gives CDR1 MGHRA, CDR2 YSYEKL. The V and J ends lost 5 bases and 4 bases respectively, with 11 bases between them. The CDR3 spells CASSALGGETQYF. The CDR3 bases are TGCGCCAGCAGCGCTTTGGGAGGAGAGACCCAGTACTTC.

The chain links TRBV11-3 to TRBJ1-3, with 8 bases identical to TRBD1. There are 18 residues in the CDR3. V lost 3 bases to trimming and J lost 0 bases; unmatched junction nucleotides: 10. The V gene's germline CDR1 is SGHNT and CDR2 YENEEA. CDR3 coding DNA: TGTGCCAGCAGCTTCCTCCGGGACAGGATTTTCTCTGGAAACACCATATATTTT. The encoded protein is CASSFLRDRIFSGNTIYF.

The rearrangement links TRBV28 to TRBJ1-2, with D unclear. This CDR3 contains 16 residues. The V gene lost 8 bases and the J gene lost 5 bases, with 24 bases spanning the gap. Per germline, CDR1 MDHEN and CDR2 SYDVKM. The CDR3 loop reads CASLRAANPVKYGYTF. The CDR3 DNA reads TGTGCCAGCTTGAGGGCAGCGAACCCAGTTAAATATGGCTACACCTTC.

The table lists this clone with a few counts. The rearrangement uses TRBV15 and TRBJ2-3, with D possibly being TRBD1 (6 bases). V was cut by 9 bases and J by 3 bases, with 22 bases left in between. The CDR3 sequence is 16 residues long. CDR1 and CDR2 (germline): LNHNV, YYDKDF (reference sequence). The CDR3 loop is CATSLWQGRDTDTQYF. The CDR3 coding sequence is TGTGCCACGAGCCTTTGGCAGGGGCGCGATACAGATACGCAGTATTTT.

The chain employs TRBV3-1 (or the pseudogene TRBV3-2) and TRBJ1-3, with no clear D. CDR1 LGHDT and CDR2 YNNKEL come from the germline V gene (reference sequence). V lost 1 base, J lost 7 bases, and 8 bases lay in between. There are 13 residues in the CDR3. DNA of the CDR3: TGTGCCAGCAGCCAAGGGCCGGGGAACACCATATATTTT. Protein sequence: CASSQGPGNTIYF.

In its sample, this clone was seen a few times. CDR3 sequence (DNA): TGTGCCAGCAGCCCCAATATCCGGGGCGGGGGTACGGATGAGCAGTTCTTC. Translated: CASSPNIRGGGTDEQFF. The V call is TRBV7-9, the J call TRBJ2-1; 7 nucleotides agree with TRBD2. The CDR3 runs to 17 residues. Per the germline V gene, CDR1 is SEHNR and CDR2 is FQNEAQ (reference sequence). The ends lost 5 bases at V and 8 bases at J; junction bases unmatched: 18.

J is TRBJ1-2 and V is TRBV5-1, with D possibly being TRBD1 (6 bases). The V end lost 2 bases, the J end lost 8 bases, and 16 bases lay between the germline ends. The CDR3 is 14 residues long. Looked up from germline, CDR1 is SGHRS and CDR2 is YFSETQ. The CDR3: CASSLGQFNEGYTF. The DNA of the CDR3 is TGCGCCAGCAGCTTAGGACAGTTTAATGAGGGCTACACCTTC.

This chain uses TRBV6-2 or TRBV6-3 with TRBJ2-1; 10 bases are shared with TRBD2. J gave up 6 bases and V 2 bases, and 13 bases lay outside the gene matches. Germline V gene lookup returns CDR1 MNHEY and CDR2 SVGEGT. There are 18 residues in the CDR3. In DNA form, the CDR3 reads TGTGCCAGCAGTTACGGGGCGAGGACTAGCGGAATGGTCAATGAGCAGTTCTTC. This gives the protein CASSYGARTSGMVNEQFF.

The rearrangement joins TRBV2 to TRBJ1-5; 7 positions agree with TRBD1. V lost 6 bases and J lost 1; bases outside the gene matches: 9. The CDR3 covers 16 residues. Germline V gene lookup returns CDR1 SNHLY and CDR2 FYNNEI. This chain's CDR3 is CASRPRQGTSNQPQHF. The CDR3 bases are TGTGCCAGCAGACCCCGACAGGGAACAAGCAATCAGCCCCAGCATTTT.

There are a few counts of this clone. The rearrangement joins TRBV3-1 (or the pseudogene TRBV3-2) to TRBJ2-7, with 8 bases lining up with TRBD2. The CDR3 is 14 amino acids. Germline trimming cut 4 bases from V and 0 bases from J; bases unmatched to any gene: 2. Germline V gene sequence: CDR1 LGHDT, CDR2 YNNKEL (reference sequence). The CDR3 DNA reads as TGTGCCAGCAGCCCCGGGGGGGGCTCCTACGAGCAGTACTTC. As protein: CASSPGGGSYEQYF.

V usage is TRBV28 and J usage is TRBJ2-2, with D maybe TRBD1 (6 bases). V was trimmed by 5 bases and J by 3 bases, leaving 10 bases between them. CDR1 is MDHEN, CDR2 SYDVKM, per germline. This CDR3 region has 14 residues. CDR3 coding DNA: TGTGCCAGCAGTCGGACAGAGGACACCGGGGAGCTGTTTTTT. It translates to CASSRTEDTGELFF.

The chain links TRBV2 to TRBJ1-6; 9 bases agree with TRBD1. From germline, CDR1 is SNHLY and CDR2 FYNNEI. J lost 9 bases, V lost 4 bases, and 4 bases had no gene match. This CDR3 is 14 amino acids long. CDR3 in amino acids: CASSAGDRASPLHF. CDR3 DNA sequence: TGTGCCAGCAGTGCGGGGGACAGGGCTTCACCCCTCCACTTT.

This clone was found a few times. J is TRBJ2-4 and V is TRBV4-1; TRBD1 might be the D (6 bases). V was trimmed by 0 bases and J by 7 bases, leaving 16 bases between them. This CDR3 has 16 amino acids. CDR1 MGHRA and CDR2 YSYEKL come from the germline V gene. In DNA, the CDR3 is TGCGCCAGCAGCCAAGATTCCTCCGGGACATCGAACATTCAGTACTTC. Protein product: CASSQDSSGTSNIQYF.

This chain links TRBV11-2 with TRBJ2-7; D is unresolved. Germline V gene sequence: CDR1 SGHAT, CDR2 FQNNGV. V lost 1 base to trimming and J lost 0 bases, with 4 bases between them. This CDR3 spans 13 amino acids. The CDR3 bases are TGTGCCAGCAGCTTAGCACACTCCTACGAGCAGTACTTC. Translating gives CASSLAHSYEQYF.

This clone was counted at least ten times. This chain links TRBV27 with TRBJ1-6; possibly TRBD1 for D (6 bases). The V end was cut by 0 bases, the J end by 14 bases, with 17 bases between. The germline V gene has CDR1 MNHEY and CDR2 SMNVEV (reference sequence). This CDR3 spans 15 amino acids. The CDR3 sequence is CASSLSPGGLVALHF. The CDR3 DNA sequence: TGTGCCAGCAGTTTATCCCCGGGGGGGCTCGTCGCCCTCCACTTT.